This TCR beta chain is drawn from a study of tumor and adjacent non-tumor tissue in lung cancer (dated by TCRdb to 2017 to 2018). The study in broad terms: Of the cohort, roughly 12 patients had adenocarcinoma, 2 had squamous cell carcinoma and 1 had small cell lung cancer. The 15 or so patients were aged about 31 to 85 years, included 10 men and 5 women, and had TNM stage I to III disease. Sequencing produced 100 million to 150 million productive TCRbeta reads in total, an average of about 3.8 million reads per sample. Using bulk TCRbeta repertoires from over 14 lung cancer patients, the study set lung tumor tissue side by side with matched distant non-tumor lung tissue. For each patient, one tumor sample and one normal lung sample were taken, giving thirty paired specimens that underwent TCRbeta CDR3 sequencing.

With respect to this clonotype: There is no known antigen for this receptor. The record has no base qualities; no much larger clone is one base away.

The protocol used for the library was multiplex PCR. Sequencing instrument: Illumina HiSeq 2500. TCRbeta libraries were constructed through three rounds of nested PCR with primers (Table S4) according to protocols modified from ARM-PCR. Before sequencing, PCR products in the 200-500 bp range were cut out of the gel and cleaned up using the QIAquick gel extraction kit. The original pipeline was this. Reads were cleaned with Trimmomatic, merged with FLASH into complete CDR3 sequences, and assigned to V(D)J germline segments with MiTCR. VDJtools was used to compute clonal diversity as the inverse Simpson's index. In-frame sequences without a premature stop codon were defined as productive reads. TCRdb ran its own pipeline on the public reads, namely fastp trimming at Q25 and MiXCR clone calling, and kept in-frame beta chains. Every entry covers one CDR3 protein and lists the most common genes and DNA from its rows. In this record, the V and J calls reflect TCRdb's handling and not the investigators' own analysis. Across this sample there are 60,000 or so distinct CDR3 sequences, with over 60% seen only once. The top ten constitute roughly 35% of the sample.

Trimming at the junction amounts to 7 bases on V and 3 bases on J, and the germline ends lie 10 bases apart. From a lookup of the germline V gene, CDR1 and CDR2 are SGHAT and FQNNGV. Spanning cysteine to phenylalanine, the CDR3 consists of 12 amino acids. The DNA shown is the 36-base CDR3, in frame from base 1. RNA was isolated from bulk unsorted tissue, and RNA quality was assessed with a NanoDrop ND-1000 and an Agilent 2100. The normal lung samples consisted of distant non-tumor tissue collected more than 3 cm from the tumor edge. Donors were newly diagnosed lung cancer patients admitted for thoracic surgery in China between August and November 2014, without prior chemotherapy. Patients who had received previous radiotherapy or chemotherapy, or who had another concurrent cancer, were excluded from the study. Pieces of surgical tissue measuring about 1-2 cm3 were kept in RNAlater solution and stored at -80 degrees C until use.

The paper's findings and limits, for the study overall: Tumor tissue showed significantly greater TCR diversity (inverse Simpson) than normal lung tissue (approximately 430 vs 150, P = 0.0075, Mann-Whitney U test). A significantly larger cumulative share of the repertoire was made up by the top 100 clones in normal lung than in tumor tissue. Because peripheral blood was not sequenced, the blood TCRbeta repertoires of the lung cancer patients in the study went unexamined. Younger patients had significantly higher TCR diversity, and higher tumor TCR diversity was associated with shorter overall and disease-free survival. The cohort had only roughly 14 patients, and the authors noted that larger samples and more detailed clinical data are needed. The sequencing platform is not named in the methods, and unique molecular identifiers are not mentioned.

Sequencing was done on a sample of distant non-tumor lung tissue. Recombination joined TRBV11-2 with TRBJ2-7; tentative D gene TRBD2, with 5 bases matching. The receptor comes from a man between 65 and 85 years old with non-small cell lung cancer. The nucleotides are TGTGCCAGCACGGGATGGAACTACGAGCAGTACTTC. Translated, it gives CASTGWNYEQYF.